These T cell receptor beta chains were read from a single sample in a study of blood T cell repertoires in COVID-19. The assay was immunoSEQ multiplex PCR, and TCRdb's table has in-frame clones only and misses some. Of 150,000 or so clones in the sample, roughly 90% were seen once. Sample: peripheral blood. The receptors stem from a man aged 25-40 years with COVID-19, enrolled during active disease. The CDR3 runs from the conserved cysteine through the conserved F or W. A D gene is named only where the DNA matches it firmly. Rows may omit the clone size; those that give it use once, few, many or a size class.

V gene,D gene,CDR3 length,clone size,J gene,CDR3 DNA,CDR3 protein
TRBV28,NA,11,NA,TRBJ2-5,TGTGCCAGCAGTTTCGAGGAGACCCAGTACTTC,CASSFEETQYF
TRBV29-1,TRBD2,16,NA,TRBJ2-1,TGCAGCGTTGAAGACCCCAGCGGGACCACCTACAATGAGCAGTTCTTC,CSVEDPSGTTYNEQFF
TRBV30,NA,15,NA,TRBJ1-6,TGTGCCTGGAGTGTACTCCCAGGGGCCAATTCACCCCTCCACTTT,CAWSVLPGANSPLHF
TRBV28,NA,13,NA,TRBJ1-1,TGTGCCAGCAGTCCTCTGTCCGACACTGAAGCTTTCTTT,CASSPLSDTEAFF
TRBV10-3,TRBD1,19,NA,TRBJ2-1,TGTGCCATCAGTCCGGGACAGGGGGCCAGGGCTCCACATTACAATGAGCAGTTCTTC,CAISPGQGARAPHYNEQFF
TRBV7-3,NA,14,NA,TRBJ1-1,TGTGCCAGCAGCTTAACTTCAGAGAACACTGAAGCTTTCTTT,CASSLTSENTEAFF
TRBV29-1,NA,14,once,TRBJ1-4,TGCAGCGTTGAAGATTGGGCAGGACAGGAAAAACTGTTTTTT,CSVEDWAGQEKLFF
TRBV6-5,TRBD1,15,NA,TRBJ1-4,TGTGCCAGCAGTTCCTTCAGGGGGTTGGGTGAAAAACTGTTTTTT,CASSSFRGLGEKLFF
TRBV6-6,NA,13,NA,TRBJ2-7,TGTGCCAGCAGTTACGGGGCGGGGAGCGAGCAGTACTTC,CASSYGAGSEQYF
TRBV7-2,NA,15,once,TRBJ1-5,TGTGCCAGCAGCTCCAGGGTGGATACCAATCAGCCCCAGCATTTT,CASSSRVDTNQPQHF
TRBV5-1,TRBD1,16,NA,TRBJ1-1,TGCGCCAGCAGCTTCAGGACAGGGGGGGCGAACACTGAAGCTTTCTTT,CASSFRTGGANTEAFF
TRBV7-2,NA,13,NA,TRBJ1-1,TGTGCCAGCAGCTTACAGGGAAGCACTGAAGCTTTCTTT,CASSLQGSTEAFF
TRBV7-2,TRBD1,15,NA,TRBJ2-7,TGTGCCAGCAGCACTCCGGGACAGGGTGCTCACGAGCAGTACTTC,CASSTPGQGAHEQYF
TRBV29-1,NA,12,NA,TRBJ2-7,TGCAGCGTTGAAGCCCAGTCCTACGAGCAGTACTTC,CSVEAQSYEQYF
TRBV7-9,NA,11,NA,TRBJ2-5,TGTGCCAGCAGCCGTCAGGAGACCCAGTACTTC,CASSRQETQYF
TRBV7-2,NA,13,NA,TRBJ1-2,TGTGCCAGCAGCGATAGGACAGCCTATGGCTACACCTTC,CASSDRTAYGYTF
TRBV5-6,TRBD1,15,once,TRBJ2-5,TGTGCCAGCAGTACCGGACAGGGGGCTGGGGAGACCCAGTACTTC,CASSTGQGAGETQYF
TRBV7-2,NA,15,once,TRBJ1-1,TGTGCCAGCAGCTTCGTGGGTGGAGAGAACACTGAAGCTTTCTTT,CASSFVGGENTEAFF